The 7 T cell receptor beta chains reported below all come from one sample, sequenced in a study of shared clonotypes between healthy human individuals. TCRdb's table, derived via immunoSEQ multiplex PCR, lists solely in-frame clones and lacks some. The sample consists of about 490,000 clones, 78% of them appearing once. Sequencing used PBMCs. These receptors were obtained from a woman in her thirties or forties in good health. Some clones in this sample may be carry-over from other donors' samples.

This clone was observed a single time. The chain recombines TRBV21-1 with TRBJ2-7; the table's D call, TRBD2, has no DNA check behind it. TRBV21-1 has pseudogene status. The CDR3 sequence is 18 residues long. CDR3 coding DNA: TGTGCCAGCAGCAAAGACCCCGGGGGGCTAGCGGCCGCCCACGAGCAGTACTTC. Its translation: CASSKDPGGLAAAHEQYF.

The CDR3 loop reads CASSHEPPDRGSSPLHF. CDR3 DNA sequence: TGCGCCAGCAGCCACGAGCCCCCTGACAGGGGAAGTTCACCCCTCCACTTT. The chain employs TRBV5-1 and TRBJ1-6, with TRBD1 matching over 8 bases. The CDR3 covers 17 residues. V was pared by 4 bases and J by 9 bases, with 15 bases of the junction left unmatched. CDR1 is SGHRS, CDR2 YFSETQ, per germline. The complete variable domain, with remaining parts taken from reference TRBV5-1 and TRBJ1-6, reads KAGVTQTPRYLIKTRGQQVTLSCSPISGHRSVSWYQQTPGQGLQFLFEYFSETQRNKGNFPGRFSGRQFSNSRSEMNVSTLELGDSALYLCASSHEPPDRGSSPLHFGNGTRLTVT.

The chain joins TRBV7-9 to TRBJ2-5; maybe TRBD2 (6 bases). TRBJ2-7 explains the end of the DNA better; the J call may be wrong. The V gene's germline CDR1 is SEHNR and CDR2 FQNEAQ (reference sequence). This CDR3 contains 18 residues. The DNA of the CDR3 is TGTGCCAGCAGCCCTAGGGCCCCATCACGGGACTTACCCTACGAGCAGTACTTC. It translates to CASSPRAPSRDLPYEQYF.

This clone was observed once. The rearrangement links TRBV18 to TRBJ2-1; 11 positions match TRBD2. This CDR3 has 18 amino acids. CDR1 KGHSH and CDR2 LQKENI come from the germline V gene. Trimming cost V 3 bases and J 4 bases; bases outside gene matches: 11. CDR3 loop: CASSPVPISGRVYNEQFF. Written as DNA, the CDR3 is TGTGCCAGCTCACCGGTCCCAATTAGCGGGAGGGTATACAATGAGCAGTTCTTC.

In this sample, this clone turned up a few times. This chain uses TRBV10-2 with TRBJ2-1, with 10 bases matching TRBD2. The CDR3 extends over 15 amino acids. Germline V gene lookup returns CDR1 WSHSY and CDR2 SAAADI. Unmatched junction bases numbered 1, after V lost 1 base and J lost 4 bases. The CDR3 bases are TGCGCCAGCAGTGAGTTGGGACTAGCGTACAATGAGCAGTTCTTC. It specifies CASSELGLAYNEQFF.

The CDR3, as DNA: TGTGCCAGCAGTCCCGGGACTAGCGGGAGGCTCTACGAGCAGTACTTC. Translation: CASSPGTSGRLYEQYF. V is TRBV7-2 and J is TRBJ2-7, with 15 bases aligning to TRBD2. Losses at the gene ends were 6 bases for V and 3 bases for J; bases not matched to a gene: 6. The CDR3 totals 16 residues. Germline CDR1 is SGHTA and CDR2 is FQGNSA. Drawing the rest from reference TRBV7-2 and TRBJ2-7, the complete variable domain is GAGVSQSPSNKVTEKGKDVELRCDPISGHTALYWYRQSLGQGLEFLIYFQGNSAPDKSGLPSDRFSAERTGGSVSTLTIQRTQQEDSAVYLCASSPGTSGRLYEQYFGPGTRLTVT.

With respect to this clone: Distinct nucleotide sequences in the sample also encode this CDR3. V gene TRBV5-1 combines with J gene TRBJ2-1; 9 nucleotides line up with TRBD2. Germline CDR1 is SGHRS and CDR2 is YFSETQ. The CDR3 runs 15 residues. V lost 0 bases, J lost 4 bases, and 2 bases stayed unmatched. CDR3 DNA: TGCGCCAGCAGCTTGGTTAGCGGGAGTTACAATGAGCAGTTCTTC. Protein product: CASSLVSGSYNEQFF.